The next 21 T cell receptor beta chains were all read from a single sample in a study of cytomegalovirus exposure and HLA in healthy donors. A multiplex PCR was run with 60 Vbeta primers and 13 Jbeta primers. Sequencing used immunoSEQ multiplex PCR; TCRdb keeps in-frame clones, though not all of them. The table records roughly 160,000 clones, 80% of them present only once. The sample taken for sequencing was PBMCs. The receptors stem from a male donor in good health and CMV-seronegative.

This sequence joins TRBV7-6 and TRBJ2-2; no reliable D call. With 5 bases removed from V and 5 bases from J, the gap between germline ends came to 12 bases. This CDR3 region has 14 residues. Looked up from germline, CDR1 is SGHVS and CDR2 is FNYEAQ. For the CDR3, the DNA is TGTGCCAGCAGCCCTGTTTCTCTGACCGGGGAGCTGTTTTTT. It encodes CASSPVSLTGELFF.

V is TRBV15 and J is TRBJ2-1, with TRBD2 matching over 11 bases. V shed 1 base, J shed 8 bases, and the junction held 7 bases outside the gene matches. The germline gives CDR1 LNHNV, CDR2 YYDKDF (reference sequence). The CDR3 has 16 residues. CDR3 sequence (DNA): TGTGCCACCAGCAGAGTGGTAGCGGGGGGGCTCGATGAGCAGTTCTTC. Its translation: CATSRVVAGGLDEQFF.

This chain uses TRBV7-6 with TRBJ2-7; 7 bases line up with TRBD1. The CDR3 extends over 13 amino acids. Germline V gene sequence: CDR1 SGHVS, CDR2 FNYEAQ. V lost 3 bases and J lost 5; bases outside the gene matches: 4. The CDR3 sequence: CASSFRDRDEQYF. The CDR3 nucleotides are TGTGCCAGCAGCTTCCGGGACAGAGACGAGCAGTACTTC.

This clone was observed once. The chain links TRBV29-1 to TRBJ2-7, with 8 positions matching TRBD1. This CDR3 spans 13 amino acids. CDR1 is SQVTM, CDR2 ANQGSEA, per germline. Unmatched junction bases numbered 11, after V lost 7 bases and J lost 6 bases. The CDR3 nucleotides read TGCAGCGCCAGTGGACAGGGCCCCTTCGAGCAGTACTTC. This codes for CSASGQGPFEQYF.

J is TRBJ2-6 and V is TRBV27; unclear D gene. CDR1 is MNHEY and CDR2 is SMNVEV in the germline V gene (reference sequence). V was shortened by 4 bases and J by 4 bases, with 14 bases between the two germline ends. The CDR3 totals 16 residues. CDR3 sequence: CASSYHRMAGANVLTF. The CDR3 bases are TGTGCCAGCAGTTATCACAGAATGGCGGGGGCCAACGTCCTGACTTTC. The whole variable domain, filled in from reference TRBV27 and TRBJ2-6, reads EAQVTQNPRYLITVTGKKLTVTCSQNMNHEYMSWYRQDPGLGLRQIYYSMNVEVTDKGDVPEGYKVSRKEKRNFPLILESPSPNQTSLYFCASSYHRMAGANVLTFGAGSRLTVL.

This chain joins TRBV4-1 and TRBJ2-3, with D tentatively TRBD2 (6 bases). Per germline, CDR1 MGHRA and CDR2 YSYEKL. The CDR3 contains 14 residues. Between the trimmed V and J ends, which lost 5 bases and 4 bases, there was a span of 13 bases. The DNA for the CDR3 is TGCGCCAGCAGCTTGGCGGGGAGCCCAGATACGCAGTATTTT. This translates into CASSLAGSPDTQYF.

The rearrangement joins TRBV6-5 to TRBJ1-2; a weak D match, TRBD1 (6 bases). CDR3 length: 14 residues. V lost 5 bases and J lost 5, with 15 bases in between. Per germline, CDR1 MNHEY and CDR2 SVGAGI. CDR3 sequence reads: CASSPDSVFYGYTF. In DNA, the CDR3 is TGTGCCAGCAGTCCGGACAGTGTCTTTTATGGCTACACCTTC.

This chain uses TRBV7-8 with TRBJ2-5; 8 positions match TRBD2. The CDR3 contains 14 residues. Germline CDR1 reads SGHVS; CDR2 reads FQNEAQ. V dropped 5 bases and J dropped 5; count of bases not matched to a gene: 7. The CDR3 DNA reads as TGTGCCAGCAGCGACGGGGGGGCAGGGGAGACCCAGTACTTC. Translated: CASSDGGAGETQYF.

The J gene is TRBJ2-7, the V gene TRBV9; TRBD2 is a possible D gene (5 bases). Trimming took 0 bases from V and 2 from J, leaving 15 bases between them. Germline CDR1 is SGDLS and CDR2 is YYNGEE. This CDR3 is built from 16 residues. Here the CDR3 DNA reads TGTGCCAGCAGCGTAGGGGCAGGCGCCGGGACCTACGAGCAGTACTTC. Protein product: CASSVGAGAGTYEQYF.

This clone was seen a single time. The V call is TRBV30, the J call TRBJ2-2; weak D call: TRBD2 (5 bases). V shed 3 bases and J shed 3 bases, with 11 bases lying between them. This CDR3 contains 14 residues. Germline V gene lookup returns CDR1 GTSNPN and CDR2 SVGIG (reference sequence). CDR3 in DNA: TGTGCCTGGAGACCAGGACTCTACACCGGGGAGCTGTTTTTT. Protein: CAWRPGLYTGELFF. Based on the CDR3 plus reference TRBV30 and TRBJ2-2, the full variable domain is SQTIHQWPATLVQPVGSPLSLECTVEGTSNPNLYWYRQAAGRGLQLLFYSVGIGQISSEVPQNLSASRPQDRQFILSSKKLLLSDSGFYLCAWRPGLYTGELFFGEGSRLTVL.

This chain joins TRBV5-5 and TRBJ1-5; no clear D gene. The germline gives CDR1 SGHKS, CDR2 YYEKEE (reference sequence). The CDR3 spans 14 residues. The germline V and J ends were trimmed by 0 bases and 6 bases, with 10 bases remaining between them. The DNA of the CDR3 is TGTGCCAGCAGCTTGGTTCGGGGAATTCAGCCCCAGCATTTT. It specifies CASSLVRGIQPQHF.

This clone appeared once. The V and J genes are TRBV30 and TRBJ2-7, with D possibly being TRBD2 (6 bases). The CDR3 spans 15 residues. Trimming stripped 4 bases from V and 0 bases from J, with 16 bases between. Germline lookup yields CDR1 GTSNPN and CDR2 SVGIG (reference sequence). Written as DNA, the CDR3 is TGTGCCTGGATGGGTCCGGGACTGACCTCCTACGAGCAGTACTTC. Protein product: CAWMGPGLTSYEQYF.

The DNA for the CDR3 is TGTGCCAGCAGCTTAGCGCTGGGGACTAAGGCTGAAGCTTTCTTT. Its translation: CASSLALGTKAEAFF. The chain has TRBV7-6 and TRBJ1-1; D is possibly TRBD1 (5 bases). Trimming pared 0 bases from V and 6 bases from J, leaving 14 bases between. Germline V CDR1 and CDR2: SGHVS, FNYEAQ. The CDR3 sequence is 15 residues long.

The J gene is TRBJ2-5, the V gene TRBV6-1; D possibly corresponds to TRBD2 (6 bases). Trimming removed 6 bases at V and 4 bases at J, with 12 bases between. The CDR3 covers 13 residues. Germline values: CDR1 MNHNS, CDR2 SASEGT. CDR3 DNA: TGTGCCAGCAGGACCGGACTAAGAGAGACCCAGTACTTC. Its protein is CASRTGLRETQYF.

V usage is TRBV7-9 and J usage is TRBJ2-4; 12 nucleotides match TRBD2. This CDR3 comprises 15 residues. V gave up 5 bases and J gave up 1 base; unmatched junction bases: 0. Germline lookup yields CDR1 SEHNR and CDR2 FQNEAQ (reference sequence). DNA of the CDR3: TGTGCCAGCAGCACTAGCGGGGGGGCCAAAAACATTCAGTACTTC. This translates into CASSTSGGAKNIQYF. Looking up the rest from reference TRBV7-9 and TRBJ2-4 gives the full variable domain: DTGVSQNPRHKITKRGQNVTFRCDPISEHNRLYWYRQTLGQGPEFLTYFQNEAQLEKSRLLSDRFSAERPKGSFSTLEIQRTEQGDSAMYLCASSTSGGAKNIQYFGAGTRLSVL.

This chain connects TRBV5-1 to TRBJ1-1, with D possibly being TRBD1 (5 bases). CDR1 and CDR2 from the germline V gene are SGHRS and YFSETQ. The CDR3 has 15 residues. Deletions cut 2 bases from V and 1 base from J, with 12 bases between. CDR3 sequence (DNA): TGCGCCAGCAGCTTCCTTATAGACAGGAACACTGAAGCTTTCTTT. It codes for CASSFLIDRNTEAFF.

This clone was detected a few times. This CDR3 reads CAWRPTGNTEAFF. The CDR3 coding sequence is TGTGCCTGGAGGCCGACAGGGAACACTGAAGCTTTCTTT. This sequence joins TRBV30 and TRBJ1-1, with D possibly being TRBD1 (6 bases). There are 13 residues in the CDR3. Trimming removed 3 bases from V and 1 base from J, with 9 bases in between. CDR1 is GTSNPN, CDR2 SVGIG, per germline (reference sequence).

This clone was recorded only once. The DNA for the CDR3 is TGCGCCAGCAGCTTGTCCCCGGGGGGCTACACCTTC. Its translation: CASSLSPGGYTF. The V and J genes are TRBV5-1 and TRBJ1-2; D gene uncertain. The CDR3 is made up of 12 amino acids. Germline loops: CDR1 SGHRS, CDR2 YFSETQ. V was shortened by 1 base and J by 8 bases, with 9 bases between the two germline ends.

The chain links TRBV5-5 to TRBJ1-2; maybe TRBD1 (5 bases). Germline CDR1 and CDR2: SGHKS and YYEKEE (reference sequence). Trimming took off 1 base at V and 4 bases at J, with 17 bases between the two ends. The CDR3 covers 16 residues. As DNA, the CDR3 is TGTGCCAGCAGCTTGTCTCAGGGAAGTAGCGGCTATGGCTACACCTTC. This codes for CASSLSQGSSGYGYTF.

The chain has TRBV5-6 and TRBJ1-6; TRBD1 matches 9 bases. The CDR3 has 16 amino acids. Unmatched junction bases numbered 6, after V lost 1 base and J lost 7 bases. From germline, CDR1 is SGHDT and CDR2 YYEEEE. The CDR3 sequence is CASSLQDRGQNSPLHF. Written as DNA, the CDR3 is TGTGCCAGCAGCTTGCAGGACAGGGGCCAAAATTCACCCCTCCACTTT.

The chain has TRBV7-2 and TRBJ1-2; no clear D. The germline CDR1 and CDR2 sequences are SGHTA and FQGNSA. This CDR3 has 15 residues. V was shortened by 3 bases and J by 2 bases, with 13 bases between the two germline ends. CDR3 sequence: CASSFLRAGNYGYTF. In DNA, the CDR3 is TGTGCCAGCAGCTTCCTAAGGGCGGGGAACTATGGCTACACCTTC. Combining the CDR3 with reference TRBV7-2 and TRBJ1-2 gives the whole variable domain GAGVSQSPSNKVTEKGKDVELRCDPISGHTALYWYRQSLGQGLEFLIYFQGNSAPDKSGLPSDRFSAERTGGSVSTLTIQRTQQEDSAVYLCASSFLRAGNYGYTFGSGTRLTVV.